This TCR beta chain was identified during a study of blood T cell repertoires in COVID-19. Germline V gene lookup returns CDR1 SGHDN and CDR2 FVKESK. V was clipped by 5 bases and J by 0 bases; unmatched bases: 22. The CDR3 covers 23 residues. The repertoire was sequenced with immunoSEQ multiplex PCR; TCRdb's copy has only in-frame clones and lacks some. The data hold about 220,000 clones, with approximately 86% observed a single time. The sequence derives from a woman in her 30s who had recovered from COVID-19. This chain links TRBV14 with TRBJ2-3; 14 bases match TRBD2. Sample: peripheral blood. In DNA form, the CDR3 reads TGTGCCAGCAGCGGGGGACACCATCTCCCGGGACTAGCGGGGGCTCAAAGCACAGATACGCAGTATTTT. This codes for CASSGGHHLPGLAGAQSTDTQYF.